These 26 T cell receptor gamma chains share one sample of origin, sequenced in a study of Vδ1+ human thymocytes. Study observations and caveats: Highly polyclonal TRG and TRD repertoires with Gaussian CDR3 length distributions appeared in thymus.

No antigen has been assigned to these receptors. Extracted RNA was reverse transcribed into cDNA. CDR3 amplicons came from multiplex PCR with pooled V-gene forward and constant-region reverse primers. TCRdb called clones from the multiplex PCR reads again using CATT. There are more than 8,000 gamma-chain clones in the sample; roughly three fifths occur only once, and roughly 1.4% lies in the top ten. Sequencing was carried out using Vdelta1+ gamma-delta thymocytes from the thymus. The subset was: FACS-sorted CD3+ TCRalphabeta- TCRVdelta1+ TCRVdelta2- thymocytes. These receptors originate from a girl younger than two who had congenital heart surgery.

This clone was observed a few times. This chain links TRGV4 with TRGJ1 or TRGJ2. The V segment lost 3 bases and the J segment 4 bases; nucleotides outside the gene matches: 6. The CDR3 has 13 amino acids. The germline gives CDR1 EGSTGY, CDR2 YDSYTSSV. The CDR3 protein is CATWDPDYYKKLF. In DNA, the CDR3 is TGTGCCACCTGGGATCCCGACTATTATAAGAAACTCTTT.

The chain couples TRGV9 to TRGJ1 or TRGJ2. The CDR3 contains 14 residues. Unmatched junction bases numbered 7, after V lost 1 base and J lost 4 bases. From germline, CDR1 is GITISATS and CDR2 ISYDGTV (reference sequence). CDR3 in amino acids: CALWEVGKYYKKLF. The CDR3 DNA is TGTGCCTTGTGGGAGGTCGGAAAATATTATAAGAAACTCTTT.

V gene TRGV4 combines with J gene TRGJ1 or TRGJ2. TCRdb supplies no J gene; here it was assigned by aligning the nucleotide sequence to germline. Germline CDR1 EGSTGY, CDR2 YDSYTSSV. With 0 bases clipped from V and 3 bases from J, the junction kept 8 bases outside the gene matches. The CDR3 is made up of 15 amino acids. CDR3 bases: TGTGCCACCTGGGATGGGCGGGGGAGTTATTATAAGAAACTCTTT. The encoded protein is CATWDGRGSYYKKLF.

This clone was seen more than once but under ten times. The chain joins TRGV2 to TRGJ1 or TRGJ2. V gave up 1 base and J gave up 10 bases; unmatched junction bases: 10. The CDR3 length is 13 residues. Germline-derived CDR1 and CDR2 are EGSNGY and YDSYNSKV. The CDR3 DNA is TGTGCCACCTGGGACGGCCGATTTCAAAAGAAACTCTTT. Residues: CATWDGRFQKKLF.

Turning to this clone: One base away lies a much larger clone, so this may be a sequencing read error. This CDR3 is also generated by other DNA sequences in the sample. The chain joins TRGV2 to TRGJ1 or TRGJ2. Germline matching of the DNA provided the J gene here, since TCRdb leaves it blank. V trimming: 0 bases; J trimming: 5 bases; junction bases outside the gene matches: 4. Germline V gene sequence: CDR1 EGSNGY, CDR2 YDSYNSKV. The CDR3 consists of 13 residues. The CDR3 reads CATWDGRDYKKLF. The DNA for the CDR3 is TGTGCCACCTGGGACGGGCGTGATTATAAGAAACTCTTT.

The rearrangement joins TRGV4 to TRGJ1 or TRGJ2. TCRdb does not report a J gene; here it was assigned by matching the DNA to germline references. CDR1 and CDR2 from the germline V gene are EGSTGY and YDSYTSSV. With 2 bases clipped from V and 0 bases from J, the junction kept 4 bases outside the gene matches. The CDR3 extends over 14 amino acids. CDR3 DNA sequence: TGTGCCACCTGGGATGAGTGGAATTATTATAAGAAACTCTTT. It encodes CATWDEWNYYKKLF.

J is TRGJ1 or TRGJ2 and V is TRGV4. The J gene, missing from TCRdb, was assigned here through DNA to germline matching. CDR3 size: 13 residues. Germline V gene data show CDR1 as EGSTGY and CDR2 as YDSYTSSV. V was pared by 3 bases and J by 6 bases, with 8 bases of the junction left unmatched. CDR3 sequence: CATWDIPTYKKLF. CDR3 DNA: TGTGCCACCTGGGATATTCCCACTTATAAGAAACTCTTT.

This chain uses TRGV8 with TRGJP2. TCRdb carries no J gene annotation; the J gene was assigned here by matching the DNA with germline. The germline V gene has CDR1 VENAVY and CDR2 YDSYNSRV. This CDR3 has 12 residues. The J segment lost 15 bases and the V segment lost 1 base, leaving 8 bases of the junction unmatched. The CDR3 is CATWDRGRVKTF. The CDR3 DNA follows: TGTGCCACCTGGGATAGAGGAAGGGTCAAGACGTTT.

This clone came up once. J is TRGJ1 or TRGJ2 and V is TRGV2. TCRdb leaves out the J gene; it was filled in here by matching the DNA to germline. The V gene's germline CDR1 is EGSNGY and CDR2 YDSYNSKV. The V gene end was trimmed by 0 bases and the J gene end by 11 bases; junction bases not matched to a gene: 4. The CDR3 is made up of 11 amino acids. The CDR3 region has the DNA TGTGCCACCTGGGACGGGCAAGAGAAACTCTTT. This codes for CATWDGQEKLF.

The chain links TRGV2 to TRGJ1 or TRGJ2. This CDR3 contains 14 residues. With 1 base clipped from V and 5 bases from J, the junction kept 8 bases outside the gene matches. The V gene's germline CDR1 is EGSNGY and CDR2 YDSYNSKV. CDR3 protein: CATWDGPPNYKKLF. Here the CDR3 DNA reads TGTGCCACCTGGGACGGACCCCCTAATTATAAGAAACTCTTT.

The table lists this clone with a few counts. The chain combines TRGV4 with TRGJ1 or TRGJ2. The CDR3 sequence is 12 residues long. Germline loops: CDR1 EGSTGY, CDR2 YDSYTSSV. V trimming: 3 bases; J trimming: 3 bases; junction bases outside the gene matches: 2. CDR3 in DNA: TGTGCCACCTGGGATACTTATTATAAGAAACTCTTT. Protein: CATWDTYYKKLF.

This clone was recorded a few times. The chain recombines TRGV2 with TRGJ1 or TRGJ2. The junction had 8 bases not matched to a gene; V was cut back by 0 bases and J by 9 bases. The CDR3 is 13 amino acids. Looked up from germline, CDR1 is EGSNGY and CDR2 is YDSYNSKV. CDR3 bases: TGTGCCACCTGGGACGGGGGTCAGACTAAGAAACTCTTT. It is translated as CATWDGGQTKKLF.

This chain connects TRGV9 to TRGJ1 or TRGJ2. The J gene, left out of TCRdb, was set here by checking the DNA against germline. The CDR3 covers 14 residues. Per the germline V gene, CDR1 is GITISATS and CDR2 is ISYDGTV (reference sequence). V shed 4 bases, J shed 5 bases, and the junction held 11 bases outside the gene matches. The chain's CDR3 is CALWEDMGHYKKLF. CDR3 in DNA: TGTGCCTTGTGGGAAGACATGGGGCATTATAAGAAACTCTTT.

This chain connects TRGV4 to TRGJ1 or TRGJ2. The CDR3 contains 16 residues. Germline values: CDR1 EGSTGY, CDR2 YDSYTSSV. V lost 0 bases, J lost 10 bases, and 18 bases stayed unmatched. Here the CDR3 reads CATWDGPFSTIVKKLF. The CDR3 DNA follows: TGTGCCACCTGGGATGGGCCGTTTAGCACTATTGTGAAGAAACTCTTT.

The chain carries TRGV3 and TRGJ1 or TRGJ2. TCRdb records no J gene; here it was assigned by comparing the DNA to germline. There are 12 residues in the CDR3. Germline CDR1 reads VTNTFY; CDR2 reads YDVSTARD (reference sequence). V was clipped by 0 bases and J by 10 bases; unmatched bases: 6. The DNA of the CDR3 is TGTGCCACCTGGGACAGGCCGTGGAAGAAACTCTTT. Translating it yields CATWDRPWKKLF.

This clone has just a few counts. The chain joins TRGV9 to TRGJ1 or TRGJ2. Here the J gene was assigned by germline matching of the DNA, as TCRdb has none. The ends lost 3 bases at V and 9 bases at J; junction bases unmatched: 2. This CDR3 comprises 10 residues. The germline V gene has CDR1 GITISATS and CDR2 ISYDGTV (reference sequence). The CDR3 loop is CALWETKKLF. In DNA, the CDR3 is TGTGCCTTGTGGGAGACTAAGAAACTCTTT.

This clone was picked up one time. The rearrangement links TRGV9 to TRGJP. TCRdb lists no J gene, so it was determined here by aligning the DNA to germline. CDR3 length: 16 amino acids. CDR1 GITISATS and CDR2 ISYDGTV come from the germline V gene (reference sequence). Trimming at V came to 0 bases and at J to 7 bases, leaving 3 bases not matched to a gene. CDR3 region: CALWEVVELGKKIKVF. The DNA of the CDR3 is TGTGCCTTGTGGGAGGTGGTTGAGTTGGGCAAAAAAATCAAGGTATTT.

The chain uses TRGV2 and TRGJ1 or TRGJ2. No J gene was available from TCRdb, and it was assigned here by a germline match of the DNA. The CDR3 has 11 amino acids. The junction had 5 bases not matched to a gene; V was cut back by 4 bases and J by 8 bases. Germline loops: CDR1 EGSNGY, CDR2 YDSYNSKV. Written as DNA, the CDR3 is TGTGCCACCTGGGAGGGGCATAAGAAACTCTTT. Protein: CATWEGHKKLF.

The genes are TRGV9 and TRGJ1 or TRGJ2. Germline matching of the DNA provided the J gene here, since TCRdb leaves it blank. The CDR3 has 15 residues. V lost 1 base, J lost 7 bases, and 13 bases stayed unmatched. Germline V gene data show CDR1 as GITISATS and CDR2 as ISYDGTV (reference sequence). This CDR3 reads CALWEVQIPRYKKLF. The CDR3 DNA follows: TGTGCCTTGTGGGAGGTCCAAATCCCGAGGTATAAGAAACTCTTT.

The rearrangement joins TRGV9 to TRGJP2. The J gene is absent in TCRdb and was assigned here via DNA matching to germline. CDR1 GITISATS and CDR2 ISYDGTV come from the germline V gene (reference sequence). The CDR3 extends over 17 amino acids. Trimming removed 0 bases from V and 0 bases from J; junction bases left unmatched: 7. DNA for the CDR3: TGTGCCTTGTGGGAGGTGCCTTGGGATAGTAGTGATTGGATCAAGACGTTT. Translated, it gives CALWEVPWDSSDWIKTF.

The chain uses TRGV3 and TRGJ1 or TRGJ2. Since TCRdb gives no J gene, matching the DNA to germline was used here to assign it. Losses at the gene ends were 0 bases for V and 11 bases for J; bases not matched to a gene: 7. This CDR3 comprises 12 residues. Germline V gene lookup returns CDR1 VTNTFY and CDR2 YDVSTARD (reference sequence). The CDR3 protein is CATWDRQVEKLF. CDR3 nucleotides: TGTGCCACCTGGGACAGGCAGGTAGAGAAACTCTTT.

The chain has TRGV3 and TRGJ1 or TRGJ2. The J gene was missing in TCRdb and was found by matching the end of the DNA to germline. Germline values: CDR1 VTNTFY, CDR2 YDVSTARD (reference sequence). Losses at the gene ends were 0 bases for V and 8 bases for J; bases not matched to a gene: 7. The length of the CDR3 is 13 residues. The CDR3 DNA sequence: TGTGCCACCTGGGACAGGCCGAGGGATAAGAAACTCTTT. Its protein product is CATWDRPRDKKLF.

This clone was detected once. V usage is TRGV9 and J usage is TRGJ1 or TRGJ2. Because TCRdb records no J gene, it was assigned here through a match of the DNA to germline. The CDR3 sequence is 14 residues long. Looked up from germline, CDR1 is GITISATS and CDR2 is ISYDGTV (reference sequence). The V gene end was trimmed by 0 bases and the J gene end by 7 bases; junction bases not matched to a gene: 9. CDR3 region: CALWEVLSEYKKLF. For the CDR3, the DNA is TGTGCCTTGTGGGAGGTGTTGAGTGAGTATAAGAAACTCTTT.

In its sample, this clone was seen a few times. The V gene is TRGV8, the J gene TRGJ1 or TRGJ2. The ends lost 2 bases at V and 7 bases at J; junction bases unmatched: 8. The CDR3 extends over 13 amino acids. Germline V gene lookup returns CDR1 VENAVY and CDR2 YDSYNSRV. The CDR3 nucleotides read TGTGCCACCTGGGATATCGGCCGATATAAGAAACTCTTT. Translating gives CATWDIGRYKKLF.

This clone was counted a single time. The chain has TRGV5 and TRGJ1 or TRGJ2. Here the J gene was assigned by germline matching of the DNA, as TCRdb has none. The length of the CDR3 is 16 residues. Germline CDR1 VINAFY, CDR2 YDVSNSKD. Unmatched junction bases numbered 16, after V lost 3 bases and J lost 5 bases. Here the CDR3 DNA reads TGTGCCACCTGGGACGGCCAATGGGGGGTTAATTATAAGAAACTCTTT. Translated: CATWDGQWGVNYKKLF.

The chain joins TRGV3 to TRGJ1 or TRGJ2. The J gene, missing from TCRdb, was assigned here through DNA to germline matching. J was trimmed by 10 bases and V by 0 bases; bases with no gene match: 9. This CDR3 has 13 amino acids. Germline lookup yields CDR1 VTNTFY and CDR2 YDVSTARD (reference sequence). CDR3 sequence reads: CATWDRPRHKKLF. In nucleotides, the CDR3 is TGTGCCACCTGGGACAGGCCGAGACACAAGAAACTCTTT.